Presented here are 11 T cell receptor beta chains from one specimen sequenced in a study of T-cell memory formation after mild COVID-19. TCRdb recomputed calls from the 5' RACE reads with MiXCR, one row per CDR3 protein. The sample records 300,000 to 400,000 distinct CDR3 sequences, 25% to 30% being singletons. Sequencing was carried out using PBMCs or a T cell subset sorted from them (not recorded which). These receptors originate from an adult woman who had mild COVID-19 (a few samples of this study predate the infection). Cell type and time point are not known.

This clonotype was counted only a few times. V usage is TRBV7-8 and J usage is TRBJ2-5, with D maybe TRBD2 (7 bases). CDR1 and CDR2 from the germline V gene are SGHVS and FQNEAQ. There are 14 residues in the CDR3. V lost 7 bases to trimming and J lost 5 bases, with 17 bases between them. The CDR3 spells CASNSQGRGETQYF. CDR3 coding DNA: TGTGCCAGCAACTCCCAGGGGAGGGGGGAGACCCAGTACTTC.

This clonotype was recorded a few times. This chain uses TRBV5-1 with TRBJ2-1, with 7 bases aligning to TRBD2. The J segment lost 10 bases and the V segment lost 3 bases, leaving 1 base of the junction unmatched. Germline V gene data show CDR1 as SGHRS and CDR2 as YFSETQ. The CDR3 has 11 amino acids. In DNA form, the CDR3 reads TGCGCCAGCAGCTCAGCGGGGGAGCAGTTCTTC. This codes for CASSSAGEQFF.

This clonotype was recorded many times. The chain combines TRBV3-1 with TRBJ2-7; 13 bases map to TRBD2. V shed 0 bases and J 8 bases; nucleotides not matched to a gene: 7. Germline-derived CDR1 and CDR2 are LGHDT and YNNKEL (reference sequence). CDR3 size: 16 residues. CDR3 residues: CASSQDRKLAGGQQYF. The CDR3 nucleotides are TGTGCCAGCAGCCAAGATCGTAAACTAGCGGGGGGGCAGCAGTACTTC.

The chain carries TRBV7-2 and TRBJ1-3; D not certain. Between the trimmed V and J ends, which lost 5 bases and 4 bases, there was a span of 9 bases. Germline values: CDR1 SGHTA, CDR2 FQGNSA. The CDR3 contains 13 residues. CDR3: CASSRRRGNTIYF. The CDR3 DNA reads TGTGCCAGCAGCCGACGCCGGGGAAACACCATATATTTT.

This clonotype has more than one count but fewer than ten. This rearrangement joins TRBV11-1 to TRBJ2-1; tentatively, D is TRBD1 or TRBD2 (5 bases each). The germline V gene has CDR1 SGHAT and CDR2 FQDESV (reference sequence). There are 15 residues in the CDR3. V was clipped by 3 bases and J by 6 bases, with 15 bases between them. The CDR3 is CASSFGTRSSNEQFF. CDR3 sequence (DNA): TGTGCCAGCAGCTTCGGGACCCGCTCAAGCAATGAGCAGTTCTTC.

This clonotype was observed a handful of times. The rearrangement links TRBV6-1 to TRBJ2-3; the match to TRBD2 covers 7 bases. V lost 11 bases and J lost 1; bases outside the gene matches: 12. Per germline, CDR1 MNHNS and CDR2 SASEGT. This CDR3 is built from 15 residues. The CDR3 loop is CAEGRGLAGTDTQYF. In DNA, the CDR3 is TGTGCCGAGGGGAGGGGCCTAGCGGGCACAGATACGCAGTATTTT.

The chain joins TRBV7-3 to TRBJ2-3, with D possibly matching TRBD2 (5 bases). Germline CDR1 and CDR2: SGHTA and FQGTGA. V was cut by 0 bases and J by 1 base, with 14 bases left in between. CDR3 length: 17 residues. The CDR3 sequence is CASSLTGTRRGTDTQYF. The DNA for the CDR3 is TGTGCCAGCAGCTTAACTGGCACTAGACGCGGCACAGATACGCAGTATTTT.

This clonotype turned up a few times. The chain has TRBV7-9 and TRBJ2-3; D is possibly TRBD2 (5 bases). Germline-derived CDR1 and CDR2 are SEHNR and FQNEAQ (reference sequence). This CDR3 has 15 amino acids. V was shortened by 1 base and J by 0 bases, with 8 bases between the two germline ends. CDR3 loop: CASSLGTPSTDTQYF. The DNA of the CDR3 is TGTGCCAGCAGCTTAGGGACTCCTAGCACAGATACGCAGTATTTT.

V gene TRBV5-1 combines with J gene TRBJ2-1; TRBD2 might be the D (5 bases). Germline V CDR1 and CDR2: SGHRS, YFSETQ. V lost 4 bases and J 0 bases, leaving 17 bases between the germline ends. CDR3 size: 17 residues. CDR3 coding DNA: TGCGCCAGCAGCCCTTTAGGGAGTGCGAGCTCCTACAATGAGCAGTTCTTC. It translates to CASSPLGSASSYNEQFF.

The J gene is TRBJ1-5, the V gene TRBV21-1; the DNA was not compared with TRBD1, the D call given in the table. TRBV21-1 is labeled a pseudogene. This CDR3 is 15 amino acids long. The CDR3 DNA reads TGTGCCAGCAGCAAACAAGGGGGATGGAGGCAGCCCCAGCATTTT. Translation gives CASSKQGGWRQPQHF.

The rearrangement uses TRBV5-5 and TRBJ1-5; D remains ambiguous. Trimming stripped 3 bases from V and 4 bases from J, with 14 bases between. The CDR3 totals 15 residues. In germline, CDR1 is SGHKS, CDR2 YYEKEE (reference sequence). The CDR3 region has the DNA TGTGCCAGCAGCTGGAGGGAACAGAAGAATCAGCCCCAGCATTTT. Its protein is CASSWREQKNQPQHF. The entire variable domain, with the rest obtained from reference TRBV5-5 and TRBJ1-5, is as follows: DAGVTQSPTHLIKTRGQQVTLRCSPISGHKSVSWYQQVLGQGPQFIFQYYEKEERGRGNFPDRFSARQFPNYSSELNVNALLLGDSALYLCASSWREQKNQPQHFGDGTRLSIL.